These 15 T cell receptor beta chains came from one sample sequenced in a study of blood T cell repertoires in COVID-19. Sequencing used immunoSEQ multiplex PCR; TCRdb keeps in-frame clones, though not all of them. The sample lists about 21,000 clones, around 80% occurring once. Sample: peripheral blood. The receptors were sampled from a man aged 60 to 75 with active COVID-19.

By sample fraction, this clone is medium-sized. This chain connects TRBV30 to TRBJ2-1; TRBD2 might be the D (6 bases). Germline V gene lookup returns CDR1 GTSNPN and CDR2 SVGIG (reference sequence). The V end was cut by 4 bases, the J end by 3 bases, with 10 bases between. The CDR3 extends over 13 amino acids. The CDR3 is CAWMGTYYNEQFF. In nucleotides, the CDR3 is TGTGCCTGGATGGGGACTTACTACAATGAGCAGTTCTTC.

V usage is TRBV6-5 and J usage is TRBJ1-3; 7 nucleotides match TRBD1. With V trimmed by 10 bases and J by 1 base, 4 bases remained unmatched. Germline V gene data show CDR1 as MNHEY and CDR2 as SVGAGI. The CDR3 is 13 amino acids. The CDR3, as DNA: TGTGCCACCCGACAGGGTTCTGGAAACACCATATATTTT. Encoded protein: CATRQGSGNTIYF.

This sequence joins TRBV28 and TRBJ2-7; 9 nucleotides match TRBD1. Germline lookup yields CDR1 MDHEN and CDR2 SYDVKM. The CDR3 is 16 residues long. The ends lost 1 base at V and 1 base at J; junction bases unmatched: 5. The DNA of the CDR3 is TGTGCCAGCAGTTTATACCCCGACAGGGGGTCCTACGAGCAGTACTTC. Translating gives CASSLYPDRGSYEQYF.

In its sample, this clone was seen a few times. The chain employs TRBV4-1 and TRBJ2-7; D is uncertain. The CDR3 totals 13 residues. CDR1 and CDR2 from the germline V gene are MGHRA and YSYEKL. V was pared by 4 bases and J by 6 bases, with 13 bases between. The CDR3 nucleotides read TGCGCCAGCAGCCCGACTGGCGCATTCGAGCAGTACTTC. Translation gives CASSPTGAFEQYF.

The V gene is TRBV30, the J gene TRBJ2-7; 13 nucleotides agree with TRBD2. The germline CDR1 and CDR2 sequences are GTSNPN and SVGIG (reference sequence). Trimming cost V 0 bases and J 5 bases; bases outside gene matches: 10. The length of the CDR3 is 17 residues. Here the CDR3 reads CAWSVLLTSGRAHEQYF. The CDR3 DNA reads as TGTGCCTGGAGTGTACTTTTAACTAGCGGGAGGGCCCACGAGCAGTACTTC.

Only one count was recorded for this clone. The V and J genes are TRBV30 and TRBJ2-5; D gene unclear. The CDR3 runs to 13 residues. Germline-derived CDR1 and CDR2 are GTSNPN and SVGIG (reference sequence). Trimming removed 0 bases from V and 5 bases from J, with 10 bases in between. CDR3 nucleotide sequence: TGTGCCTGGAGTGTAGGCCCGAGGGAGACCCAGTACTTC. Amino acid sequence: CAWSVGPRETQYF.

The gene calls are TRBV2 and TRBJ2-1; 8 bases line up with TRBD1. The CDR3 spans 11 residues. Germline V gene data show CDR1 as SNHLY and CDR2 as FYNNEI. V lost 10 bases to trimming and J lost 9 bases; unmatched junction nucleotides: 5. The CDR3 loop reads CAILQGVEQFF. Written as DNA, the CDR3 is TGTGCCATACTACAGGGGGTTGAGCAGTTCTTC.

The rearrangement links TRBV6-6 to TRBJ2-1; D perhaps matches TRBD2 (5 bases). V lost 7 bases and J lost 4, with 14 bases in between. The CDR3 is made up of 14 amino acids. Germline CDR1 reads MNHNY; CDR2 reads SVGAGI (reference sequence). The CDR3: CASTVAQTYNEQFF. As DNA, the CDR3 is TGTGCCAGCACTGTAGCGCAAACTTACAATGAGCAGTTCTTC.

The chain uses TRBV3-1 (or the pseudogene TRBV3-2) and TRBJ2-2; 10 bases map to TRBD2. The CDR3 covers 16 residues. The V gene's germline CDR1 is LGHDT and CDR2 YNNKEL (reference sequence). Trimming took 3 bases from V and 5 from J; bases not matched to a gene: 6. The CDR3 coding sequence is TGTGCCAGCAGCCACCTAGCGGGAGCCGTAACCGGGGAGCTGTTTTTT. Amino acid sequence: CASSHLAGAVTGELFF.

This clone showed up just a few times. This chain uses TRBV10-3 with TRBJ2-7; 7 nucleotides align to TRBD2. V was pared by 8 bases and J by 4 bases, with 8 bases of the junction left unmatched. The CDR3 consists of 13 residues. The V gene's germline CDR1 is ENHRY and CDR2 SYGVKD. The CDR3 sequence: CAILSGDSYEQYF. As DNA, the CDR3 is TGTGCCATCTTGAGCGGGGATTCATACGAGCAGTACTTC.

The chain joins TRBV6-4 to TRBJ2-6, with D hard to call. V was clipped by 4 bases and J by 0 bases, with 10 bases between them. CDR1 is MRHNA, CDR2 SNTAGT, per germline. The CDR3 consists of 16 residues. The CDR3 DNA is TGTGCCAGCAGTGGTAGCAGTAGCTCTGGGGCCAACGTCCTGACTTTC. It yields the protein CASSGSSSSGANVLTF.

V and J are TRBV11-2 and TRBJ2-7, with no clear D. Germline CDR1 reads SGHAT; CDR2 reads FQNNGV. V was clipped by 5 bases and J by 4 bases, with 12 bases between them. This CDR3 has 13 residues. This CDR3 is CASSPEPIYEQYF. CDR3 DNA sequence: TGTGCCAGCAGCCCAGAACCCATTTACGAGCAGTACTTC.

V is TRBV2 and J is TRBJ2-1, with 7 nucleotides matching TRBD2. The V and J ends lost 6 bases and 0 bases, in that order; junction bases with no gene match: 5. The germline V gene encodes CDR1 SNHLY and CDR2 FYNNEI. The CDR3 is made up of 15 amino acids. CDR3 residues: CASRGTTSSYNEQFF. For the CDR3, the DNA is TGTGCCAGCAGAGGGACTACATCCTCCTACAATGAGCAGTTCTTC.

The chain joins TRBV7-9 to TRBJ2-1; D possibly corresponds to TRBD2 (6 bases). There are 15 residues in the CDR3. Germline V lookup: CDR1 SEHNR, CDR2 FQNEAQ (reference sequence). V lost 5 bases to trimming and J lost 9 bases, with 20 bases between them. CDR3 nucleotide sequence: TGTGCCAGCAGCCACCTAGCTGGGCGGGAAGGTGAGCAGTTCTTC. Amino acid sequence: CASSHLAGREGEQFF.

This clone was found a few times. The rearrangement joins TRBV29-1 to TRBJ2-3; 8 bases line up with TRBD2. Germline V CDR1 and CDR2: SQVTM, ANQGSEA. The CDR3 contains 16 residues. V was pared by 5 bases and J by 5 bases, with 15 bases of the junction left unmatched. The CDR3 DNA sequence: TGCAGCGTTCTTCGAGGGGCTAGCGGGCTGATAGATACGCAGTATTTT. It yields the protein CSVLRGASGLIDTQYF.